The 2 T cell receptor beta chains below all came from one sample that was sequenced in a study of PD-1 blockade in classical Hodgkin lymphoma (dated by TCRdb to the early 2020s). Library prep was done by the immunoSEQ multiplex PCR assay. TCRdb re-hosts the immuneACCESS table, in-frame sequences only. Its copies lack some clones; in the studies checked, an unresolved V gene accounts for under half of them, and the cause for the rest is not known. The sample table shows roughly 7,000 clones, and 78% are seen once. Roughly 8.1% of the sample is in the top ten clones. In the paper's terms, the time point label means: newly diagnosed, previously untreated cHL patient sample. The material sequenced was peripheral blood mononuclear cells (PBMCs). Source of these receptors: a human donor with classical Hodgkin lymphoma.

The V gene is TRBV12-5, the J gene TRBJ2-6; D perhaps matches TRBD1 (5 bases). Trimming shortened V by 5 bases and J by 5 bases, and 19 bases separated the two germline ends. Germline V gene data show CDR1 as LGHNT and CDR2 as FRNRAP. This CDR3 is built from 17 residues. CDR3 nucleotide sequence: TGTGCTAGTGGTCCAGCAGTAGGACAAAGTCGGGCCAACGTCCTGACTTTC. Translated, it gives CASGPAVGQSRANVLTF. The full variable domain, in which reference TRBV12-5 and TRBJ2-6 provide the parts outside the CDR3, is DARVTQTPRHKVTEMGQEVTMRCQPILGHNTVFWYRQTMMQGLELLAYFRNRAPLDDSGMPKDRFSAEMPDATLATLKIQPSEPRDSAVYFCASGPAVGQSRANVLTFGAGSRLTVL.

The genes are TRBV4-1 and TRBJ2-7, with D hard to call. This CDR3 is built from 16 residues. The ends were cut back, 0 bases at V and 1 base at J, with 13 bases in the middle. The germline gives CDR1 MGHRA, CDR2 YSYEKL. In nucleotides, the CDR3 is TGCGCCAGCAGCCAAGAAGGCGTTGGTGTTTCCTACGAGCAGTACTTC. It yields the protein CASSQEGVGVSYEQYF.